Sequencing of this T cell receptor beta chain was carried out in a study of OX40 agonist ivuxolimab in advanced cancers. Study-level background: Patients received intravenous ivuxolimab every 2 weeks at 0.01 to 10 mg/kg.

With V trimmed by 4 bases and J by 6 bases, 11 bases remained unmatched. Germline V lookup: CDR1 MNHNS, CDR2 SASEGT. The CDR3 totals 17 residues. The assay was immunoSEQ multiplex PCR, and TCRdb's table has in-frame clones only and misses some. Found here are more than 60,000 clones, around 83% of them singletons; the top ten hold around 1.2%. J is TRBJ2-1 and V is TRBV6-1; TRBD2 matches 11 bases. Here the sequenced sample was CD4+ or CD8+ T cells sorted from blood, taken in a trial of the OX40 agonist ivuxolimab. This receptor was taken from an adult with an advanced solid tumor such as melanoma, head and neck, liver or kidney cancer. The CDR3 nucleotides are TGTGCCAGCAGTGCGGTAGCGGGGGGGTCCTCCGGCAATGAGCAGTTCTTC. Encoded protein: CASSAVAGGSSGNEQFF.